The TCR beta chain described here comes from a study of monozygotic twins with cystic fibrosis. Study in general: Libraries were built from approximately 3 micrograms of fragmented DNA using about 16 PCR cycles.

Clones were read by immunoSEQ multiplex PCR, and TCRdb kept only the in-frame ones, dropping some. The profile shows about 24,000 clones, 91% of them singletons. General observations from the study: Clonality was generally low (median around 0.01), higher in the most severe patients. Co-twins had the most similar V usage for 13 of 16 pairs, J for 8.

Deletions cut 6 bases from V and 6 bases from J, with 8 bases between. Germline V gene lookup returns CDR1 LNHDA and CDR2 SQIVND (reference sequence). This CDR3 region has 12 residues. This clone has just a few counts. The antigen is unknown. The chain employs TRBV19 and TRBJ2-2, with D tentatively TRBD2 (5 bases). The sequenced sample was blood. This clonotype was sampled from a girl aged 2 to 9 with cystic fibrosis. CDR3 region: CASRRESGELFF. The CDR3 nucleotides are TGTGCCAGTAGGAGGGAATCCGGGGAGCTGTTTTTT.